This record concerns one T cell receptor beta chain sequence. The CDR3 loop spans 12 amino acids. The germline V gene has CDR1 LGHNA and CDR2 YSLEER. Trimming removed 4 bases from V and 14 bases from J, with 17 bases in between. The sample comes from a study of T-cell memory formation after mild COVID-19. The wider study: TCR clustering was largely donor specific.

One entry per CDR3 protein results from TCRdb running MiXCR on the 5' RACE reads. The sample lists fewer than 700,000 distinct CDR3 sequences, less than 25% occurring once. This TCR was recovered from an adult woman who had mild COVID-19 (a few samples of this study predate the infection). Cell type and time point are not known. The sequencing sample was made of PBMCs or a T cell subset sorted from them (not recorded which). The chain joins TRBV4-3 to TRBJ1-1, with D uncertain. CDR3 residues: CASSREGSRRFF. The DNA for the CDR3 is TGCGCCAGCAGCCGAGAGGGTTCCAGACGGTTCTTT.